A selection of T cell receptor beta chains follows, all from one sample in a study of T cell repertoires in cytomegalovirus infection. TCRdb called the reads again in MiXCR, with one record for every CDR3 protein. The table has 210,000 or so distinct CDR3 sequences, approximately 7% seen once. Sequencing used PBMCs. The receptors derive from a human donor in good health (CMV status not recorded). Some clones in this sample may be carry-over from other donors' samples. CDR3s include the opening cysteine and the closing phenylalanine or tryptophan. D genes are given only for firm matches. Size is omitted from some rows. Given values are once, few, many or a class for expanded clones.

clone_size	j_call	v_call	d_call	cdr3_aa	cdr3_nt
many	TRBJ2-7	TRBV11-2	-	CASSTMQRVSPYEQYF	TGTGCCAGCAGTACCATGCAGCGGGTATCGCCCTACGAGCAGTACTTC
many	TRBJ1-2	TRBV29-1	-	CSVEVLGDYGYTF	TGCAGCGTTGAAGTCTTGGGGGACTATGGCTACACCTTC
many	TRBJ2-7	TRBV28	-	CASSLRSYEQYF	TGTGCCAGCAGCCTCCGGAGCTACGAGCAGTACTTC
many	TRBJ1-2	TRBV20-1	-	CSALRATPARYTF	TGCAGTGCTCTCCGGGCCACCCCTGCGCGCTACACCTTC
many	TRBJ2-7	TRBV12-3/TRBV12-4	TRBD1	CASSRRQGAFYEQYF	TGTGCCAGCAGCCGCAGACAGGGGGCATTCTACGAGCAGTACTTC
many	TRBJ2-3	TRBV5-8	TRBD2	CASSSGLAGSGDTQYF	TGTGCCAGCAGCTCGGGACTAGCGGGATCAGGAGATACGCAGTATTTT
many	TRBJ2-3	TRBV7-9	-	CASSRQGTDTQYF	TGTGCCAGCAGCCGACAAGGCACAGATACGCAGTATTTT
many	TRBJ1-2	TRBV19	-	CASSTHRSVANYGYTF	TGTGCCAGTAGTACTCACAGGAGCGTGGCTAACTATGGCTACACCTTC
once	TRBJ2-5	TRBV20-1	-	CSAPTPAVETQYF	TGCAGTGCCCCAACCCCGGCAGTAGAGACCCAGTACTTC
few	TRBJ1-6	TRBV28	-	CASIKDSSYNSPLHF	TGTGCCAGCATTAAGGACAGCTCCTATAATTCACCCCTCCACTTT
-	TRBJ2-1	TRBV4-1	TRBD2	CASSQAGGEEQFF	TGCGCCAGCAGCCAAGCGGGGGGGGAGGAGCAGTTCTTC
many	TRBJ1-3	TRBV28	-	CASGDSLYSGNTIYF	TGTGCCAGCGGCGACAGTTTATACTCTGGAAACACCATATATTTT
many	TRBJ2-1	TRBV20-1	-	CSARKGEGSYNEQFF	TGCAGTGCTAGGAAGGGGGAGGGCTCCTACAATGAGCAGTTCTTC
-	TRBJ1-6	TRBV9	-	CASRGGRGGPLHF	TGTGCCAGCAGGGGAGGGCGCGGGGGACCCCTCCACTTT
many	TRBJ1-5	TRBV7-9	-	CASSLWGGYSNQPQHF	TGTGCCAGCAGCCTCTGGGGAGGTTATAGCAATCAGCCCCAGCATTTT
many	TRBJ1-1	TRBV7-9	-	CASSPGSGREAFF	TGTGCCAGCAGCCCCGGCTCGGGGAGAGAAGCTTTCTTT
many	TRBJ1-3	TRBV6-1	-	CASSETPGLGGRNTIYF	TGTGCCAGCAGTGAAACCCCTGGATTGGGGGGGAGAAACACCATATATTTT
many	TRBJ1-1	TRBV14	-	CASSQDEGWNTEAFF	TGTGCCAGCAGCCAAGACGAGGGCTGGAACACTGAAGCTTTCTTT
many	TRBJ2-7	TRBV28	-	CASSFSGPLYEQYF	TGTGCCAGCAGTTTTTCGGGACCCCTCTACGAGCAGTACTTC
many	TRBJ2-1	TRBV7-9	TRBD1	CASSTAGTVYNEQFF	TGTGCCAGCAGCACTGCTGGGACAGTTTACAATGAGCAGTTCTTC
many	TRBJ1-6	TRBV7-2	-	CASSFQGNTNSPLHF	TGTGCCAGCAGCTTCCAGGGGAACACTAATTCACCCCTCCACTTT
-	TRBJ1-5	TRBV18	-	CASSPQQWAGQPQHF	TGTGCCAGCTCACCCCAGCAATGGGCCGGGCAGCCCCAGCATTTT
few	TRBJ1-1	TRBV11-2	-	CASSSKYRNTEAFF	TGTGCCAGCAGCTCAAAATACCGGAACACTGAAGCTTTCTTT
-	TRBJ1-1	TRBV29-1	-	CSVEEGGGTEAFF	TGCAGCGTTGAAGAAGGAGGGGGCACTGAAGCTTTCTTT
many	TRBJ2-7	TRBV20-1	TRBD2	CSARNFGGGAYEQYF	TGCAGTGCTAGAAACTTCGGGGGGGGAGCCTACGAGCAGTACTTC
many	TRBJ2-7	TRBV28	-	CASSNSGGTYEQYF	TGTGCCAGCAGCAACTCAGGTGGTACCTACGAGCAGTACTTC
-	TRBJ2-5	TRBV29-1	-	CSVERDLAQYF	TGCAGCGTTGAACGGGATCTGGCCCAGTACTTC
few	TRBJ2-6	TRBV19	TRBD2	CASSRSTGTTIPSGANVLTF	TGTGCCAGTAGTAGGAGTACCGGGACTACGATTCCCTCTGGGGCCAACGTCCTGACTTTC
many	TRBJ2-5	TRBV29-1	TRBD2	CSSGRAAETQYF	TGCAGCTCGGGGAGGGCGGCAGAGACCCAGTACTTC
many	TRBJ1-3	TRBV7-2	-	CASSLGAGNTIYF	TGTGCCAGCAGCTTAGGTGCGGGAAACACCATATATTTT
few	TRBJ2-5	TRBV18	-	CASSPPVTGLESRTQYF	TGTGCCAGCTCACCACCGGTTACAGGGCTCGAAAGTAGGACCCAGTACTTC
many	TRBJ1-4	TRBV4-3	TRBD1	CASSQGDSATNEKLFF	TGCGCCAGCAGCCAGGGGGACAGTGCAACTAATGAAAAACTGTTTTTT
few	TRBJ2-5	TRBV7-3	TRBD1	CASSPQGGGETQYF	TGTGCCAGCAGCCCACAGGGGGGTGGAGAGACCCAGTACTTC
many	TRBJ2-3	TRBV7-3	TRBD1	CASSQTGVSTDTQYF	TGTGCCAGCAGCCAGACAGGGGTCAGCACAGATACGCAGTATTTT
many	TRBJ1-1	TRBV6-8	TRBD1	CASSLTDPGQGALNTEAFF	TGTGCCAGCAGTCTTACCGATCCGGGACAGGGGGCTTTGAACACTGAAGCTTTCTTT
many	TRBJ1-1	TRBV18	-	CASSPPNLGGTSTEAFF	TGTGCCAGCTCACCACCGAATCTCGGGGGAACTAGCACTGAAGCTTTCTTT
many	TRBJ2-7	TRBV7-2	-	CASSLVGAATYEQYF	TGTGCCAGCAGCTTAGTCGGTGCAGCAACCTACGAGCAGTACTTC
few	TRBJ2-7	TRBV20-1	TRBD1	CSADGQGIYEQYF	TGCAGTGCGGATGGACAGGGAATCTACGAGCAGTACTTC
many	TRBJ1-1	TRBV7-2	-	CASSDRPTEAFF	TGTGCCAGCTCGGACAGACCAACTGAAGCTTTCTTT
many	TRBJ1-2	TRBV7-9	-	CASSLSTGGYTF	TGTGCCAGCAGCTTATCGACAGGCGGCTACACCTTC
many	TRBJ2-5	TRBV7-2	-	CASSSGSRETQYF	TGTGCCAGCAGCTCTGGGTCCAGGGAGACCCAGTACTTC
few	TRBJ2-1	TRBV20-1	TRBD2	CSASGLAGGIPYNEQFF	TGCAGTGCGAGCGGACTAGCGGGGGGAATCCCCTACAATGAGCAGTTCTTC
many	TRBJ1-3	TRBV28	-	CASSFVTGNTIYF	TGTGCCAGCAGTTTTGTGACTGGAAACACCATATATTTT
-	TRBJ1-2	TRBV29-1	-	CSVEGYTF	TGCAGCGTTGAGGGCTACACCTTC
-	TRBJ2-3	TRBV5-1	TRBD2	CASSSGRASGEFTDTQYF	TGCGCCAGCAGCTCGGGACGGGCTAGCGGGGAGTTCACAGATACGCAGTATTTT
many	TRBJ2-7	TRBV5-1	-	CASSLGGLSSYEQYF	TGCGCCAGCAGCTTGGGAGGCCTAAGCTCCTACGAGCAGTACTTC